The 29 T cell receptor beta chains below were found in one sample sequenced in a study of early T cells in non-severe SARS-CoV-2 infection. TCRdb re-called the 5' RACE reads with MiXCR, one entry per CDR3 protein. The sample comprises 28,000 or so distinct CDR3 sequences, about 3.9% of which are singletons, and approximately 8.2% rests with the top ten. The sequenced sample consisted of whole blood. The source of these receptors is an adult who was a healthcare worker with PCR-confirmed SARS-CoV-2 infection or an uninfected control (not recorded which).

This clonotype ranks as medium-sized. The CDR3 DNA follows: TGCAGCGTTGCTGAGGTAGATACGCAGTATTTT. Protein product: CSVAEVDTQYF. The chain recombines TRBV29-1 with TRBJ2-3, with D unresolved. The CDR3 loop spans 11 amino acids. V was clipped by 4 bases and J by 5 bases, with 7 bases between them. The germline CDR1 and CDR2 sequences are SQVTM and ANQGSEA.

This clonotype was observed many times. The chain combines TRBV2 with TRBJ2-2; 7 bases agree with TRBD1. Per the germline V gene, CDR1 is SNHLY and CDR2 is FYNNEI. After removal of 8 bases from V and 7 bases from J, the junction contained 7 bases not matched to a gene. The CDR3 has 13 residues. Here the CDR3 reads CASGTEEVGELFF. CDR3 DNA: TGTGCCAGCGGGACAGAAGAGGTCGGGGAGCTGTTTTTT.

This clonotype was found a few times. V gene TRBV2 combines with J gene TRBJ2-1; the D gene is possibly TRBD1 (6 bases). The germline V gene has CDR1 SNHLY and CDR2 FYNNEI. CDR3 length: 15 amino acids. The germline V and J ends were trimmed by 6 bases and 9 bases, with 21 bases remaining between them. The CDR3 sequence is CASRPMGQQASEQFF. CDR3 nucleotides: TGTGCCAGCAGGCCTATGGGACAACAAGCTAGTGAGCAGTTCTTC.

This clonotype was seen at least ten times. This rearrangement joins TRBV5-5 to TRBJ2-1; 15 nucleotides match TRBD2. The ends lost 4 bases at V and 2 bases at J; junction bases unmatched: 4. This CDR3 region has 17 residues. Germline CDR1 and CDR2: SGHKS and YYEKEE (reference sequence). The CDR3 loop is CASSRTSGGAAYNEQFF. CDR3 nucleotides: TGTGCCAGCAGCCGGACTAGCGGGGGGGCGGCCTACAATGAGCAGTTCTTC.

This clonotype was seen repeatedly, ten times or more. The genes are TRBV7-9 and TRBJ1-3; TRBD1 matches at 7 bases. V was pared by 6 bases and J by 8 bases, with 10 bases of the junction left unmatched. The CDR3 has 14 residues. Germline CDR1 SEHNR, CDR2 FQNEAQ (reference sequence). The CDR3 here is CASRSHRGRDTIYF. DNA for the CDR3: TGTGCCAGCAGATCCCACAGGGGTCGAGACACCATATATTTT.

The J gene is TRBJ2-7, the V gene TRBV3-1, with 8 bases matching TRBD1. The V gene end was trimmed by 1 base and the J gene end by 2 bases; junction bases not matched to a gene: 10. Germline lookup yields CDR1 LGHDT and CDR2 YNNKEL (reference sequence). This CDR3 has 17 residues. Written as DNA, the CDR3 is TGTGCCAGCAGCCAAGGTTTAGGACAGGGCTTAACCTACGAGCAGTACTTC. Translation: CASSQGLGQGLTYEQYF.

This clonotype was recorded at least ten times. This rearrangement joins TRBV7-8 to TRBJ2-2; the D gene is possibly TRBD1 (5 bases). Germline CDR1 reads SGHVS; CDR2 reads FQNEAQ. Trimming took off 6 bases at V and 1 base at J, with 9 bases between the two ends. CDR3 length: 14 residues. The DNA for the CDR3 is TGTGCCAGCAGGCCCACAGGGAACACCGGGGAGCTGTTTTTT. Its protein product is CASRPTGNTGELFF.

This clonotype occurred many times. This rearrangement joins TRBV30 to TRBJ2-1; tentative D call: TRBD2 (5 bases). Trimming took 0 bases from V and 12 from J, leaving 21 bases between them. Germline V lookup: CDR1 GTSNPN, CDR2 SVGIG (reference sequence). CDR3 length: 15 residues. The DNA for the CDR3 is TGTGCCTGGAGTGTAGGCCTAGCAATCCTCCCCGGGCAGTTCTTC. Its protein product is CAWSVGLAILPGQFF. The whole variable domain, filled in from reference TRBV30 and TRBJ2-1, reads SQTIHQWPATLVQPVGSPLSLECTVEGTSNPNLYWYRQAAGRGLQLLFYSVGIGQISSEVPQNLSASRPQDRQFILSSKKLLLSDSGFYLCAWSVGLAILPGQFFGPGTRLTVL.

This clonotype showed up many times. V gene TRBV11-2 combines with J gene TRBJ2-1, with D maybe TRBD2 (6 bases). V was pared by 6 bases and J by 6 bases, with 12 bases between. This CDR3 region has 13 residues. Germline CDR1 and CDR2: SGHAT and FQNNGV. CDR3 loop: CASSVIGSNEQFF. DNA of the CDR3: TGTGCCAGCAGTGTCATCGGGAGCAATGAGCAGTTCTTC.

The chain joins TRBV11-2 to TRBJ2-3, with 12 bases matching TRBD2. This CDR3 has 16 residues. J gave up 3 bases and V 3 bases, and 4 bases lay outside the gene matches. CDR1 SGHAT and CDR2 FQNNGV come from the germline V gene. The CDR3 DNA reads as TGTGCCAGCAGCTTTCTGACTAGCGGGGGTACAGATACGCAGTATTTT. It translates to CASSFLTSGGTDTQYF.

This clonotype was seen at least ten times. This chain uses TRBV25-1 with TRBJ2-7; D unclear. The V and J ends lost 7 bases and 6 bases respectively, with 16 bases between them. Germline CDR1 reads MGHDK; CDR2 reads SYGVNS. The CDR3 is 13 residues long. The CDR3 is CASIDTAAREQYF. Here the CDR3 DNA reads TGTGCCAGCATCGACACCGCTGCCCGCGAGCAGTACTTC.

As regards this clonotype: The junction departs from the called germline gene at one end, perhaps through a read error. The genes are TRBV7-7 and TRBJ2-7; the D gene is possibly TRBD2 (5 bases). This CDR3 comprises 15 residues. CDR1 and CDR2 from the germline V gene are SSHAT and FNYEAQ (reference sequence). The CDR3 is CASSSLDSGSYEQYF. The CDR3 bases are TGTGCTAGCAGCTCCCTGGACTCGGGCTCCTACGAGCAGTACTTC.

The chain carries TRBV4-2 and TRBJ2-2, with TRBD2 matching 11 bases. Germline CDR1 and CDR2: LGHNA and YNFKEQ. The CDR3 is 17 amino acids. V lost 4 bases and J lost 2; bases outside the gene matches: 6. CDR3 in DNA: TGTGCCAGCAGCCTGTTGGGACTAGCGGTCAACACCGGGGAGCTGTTTTTT. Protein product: CASSLLGLAVNTGELFF.

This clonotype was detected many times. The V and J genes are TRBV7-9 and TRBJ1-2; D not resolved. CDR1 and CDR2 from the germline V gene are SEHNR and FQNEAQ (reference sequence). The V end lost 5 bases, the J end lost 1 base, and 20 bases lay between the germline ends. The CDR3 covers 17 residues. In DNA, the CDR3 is TGTGCCAGCAGCCCCGGTGATGTTCAGCGGAGTAACTATGGCTACACCTTC. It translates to CASSPGDVQRSNYGYTF.

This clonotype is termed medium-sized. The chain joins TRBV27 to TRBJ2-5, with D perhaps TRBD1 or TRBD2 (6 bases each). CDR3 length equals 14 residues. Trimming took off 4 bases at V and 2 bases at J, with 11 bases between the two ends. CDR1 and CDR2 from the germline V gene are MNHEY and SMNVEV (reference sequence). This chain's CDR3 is CASSYRGTQETQYF. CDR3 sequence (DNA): TGTGCCAGCAGTTATCGGGGGACACAAGAGACCCAGTACTTC.

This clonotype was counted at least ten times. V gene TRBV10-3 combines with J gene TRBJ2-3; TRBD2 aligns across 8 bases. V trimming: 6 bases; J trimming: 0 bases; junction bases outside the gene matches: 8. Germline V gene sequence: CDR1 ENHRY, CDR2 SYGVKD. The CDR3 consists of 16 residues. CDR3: CAIRTSGGASTDTQYF. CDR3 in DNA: TGTGCCATCAGAACTAGCGGCGGGGCTAGCACAGATACGCAGTATTTT.

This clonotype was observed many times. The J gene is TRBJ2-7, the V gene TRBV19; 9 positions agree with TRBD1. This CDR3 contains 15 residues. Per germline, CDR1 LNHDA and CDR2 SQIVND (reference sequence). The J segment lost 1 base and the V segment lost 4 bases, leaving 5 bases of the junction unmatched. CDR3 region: CASSTMTGGSYEQYF. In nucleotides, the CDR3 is TGTGCCAGTAGTACAATGACAGGGGGGTCCTACGAGCAGTACTTC.

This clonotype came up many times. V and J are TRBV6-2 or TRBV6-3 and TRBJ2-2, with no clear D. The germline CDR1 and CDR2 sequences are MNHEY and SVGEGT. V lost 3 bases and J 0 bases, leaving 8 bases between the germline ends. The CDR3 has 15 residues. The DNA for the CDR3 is TGTGCCAGCAGTTATGGGCAAACGAACACCGGGGAGCTGTTTTTT. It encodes CASSYGQTNTGELFF.

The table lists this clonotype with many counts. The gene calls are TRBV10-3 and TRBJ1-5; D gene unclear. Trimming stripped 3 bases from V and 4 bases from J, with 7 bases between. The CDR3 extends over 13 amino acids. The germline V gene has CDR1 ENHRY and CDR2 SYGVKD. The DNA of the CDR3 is TGTGCCATCAGTGAAAGGGAAAATCAGCCCCAGCATTTT. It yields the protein CAISERENQPQHF.

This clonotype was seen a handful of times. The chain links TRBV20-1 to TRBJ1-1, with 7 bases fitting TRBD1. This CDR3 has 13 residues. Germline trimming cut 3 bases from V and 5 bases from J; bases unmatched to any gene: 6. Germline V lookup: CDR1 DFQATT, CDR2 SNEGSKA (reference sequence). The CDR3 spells CSASQGVRTEAFF. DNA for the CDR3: TGCAGTGCTAGTCAGGGGGTAAGGACTGAAGCTTTCTTT.

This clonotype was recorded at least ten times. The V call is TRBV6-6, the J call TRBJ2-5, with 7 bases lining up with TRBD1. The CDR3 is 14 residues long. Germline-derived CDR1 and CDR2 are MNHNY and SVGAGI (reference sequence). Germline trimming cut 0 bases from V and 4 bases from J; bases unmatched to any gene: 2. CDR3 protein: CASSYSDRPETQYF. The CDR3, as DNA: TGTGCCAGCAGTTACTCGGACAGGCCAGAGACCCAGTACTTC.

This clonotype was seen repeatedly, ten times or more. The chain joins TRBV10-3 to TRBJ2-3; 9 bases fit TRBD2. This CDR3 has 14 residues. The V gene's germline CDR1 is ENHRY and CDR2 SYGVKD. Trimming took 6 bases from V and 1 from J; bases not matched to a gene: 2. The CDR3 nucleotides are TGTGCCATCAGGTTAGCGGGAGGCACAGATACGCAGTATTTT. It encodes CAIRLAGGTDTQYF.

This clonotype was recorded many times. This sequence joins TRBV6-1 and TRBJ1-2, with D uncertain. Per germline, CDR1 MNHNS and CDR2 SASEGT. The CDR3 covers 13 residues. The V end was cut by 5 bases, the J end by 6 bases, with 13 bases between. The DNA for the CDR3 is TGTGCCAGCAGTCTCACAGTACAACATGGCTACACCTTC. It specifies CASSLTVQHGYTF.

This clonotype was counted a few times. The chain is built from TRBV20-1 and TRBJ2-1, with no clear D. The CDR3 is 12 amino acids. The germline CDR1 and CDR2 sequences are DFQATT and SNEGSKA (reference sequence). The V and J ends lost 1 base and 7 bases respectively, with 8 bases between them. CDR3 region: CSARGGVNEQFF. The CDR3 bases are TGCAGTGCTAGAGGTGGGGTGAATGAGCAGTTCTTC.

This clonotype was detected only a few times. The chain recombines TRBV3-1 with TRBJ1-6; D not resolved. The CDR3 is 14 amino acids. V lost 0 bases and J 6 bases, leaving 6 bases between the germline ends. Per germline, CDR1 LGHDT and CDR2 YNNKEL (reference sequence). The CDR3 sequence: CASSQDSGNSPLHF. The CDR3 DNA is TGTGCCAGCAGCCAAGACAGTGGTAATTCACCCCTCCACTTT.

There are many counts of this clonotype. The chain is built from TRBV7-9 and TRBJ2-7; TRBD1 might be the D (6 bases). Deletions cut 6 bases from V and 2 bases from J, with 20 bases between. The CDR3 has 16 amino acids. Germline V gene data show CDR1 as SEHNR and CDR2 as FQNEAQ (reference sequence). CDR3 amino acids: CASSHPRLGATYEQYF. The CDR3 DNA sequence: TGTGCCAGCAGTCACCCCCGCCTGGGGGCTACCTACGAGCAGTACTTC.

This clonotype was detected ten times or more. The CDR3 loop reads CSVGGNGYTF. In DNA form, the CDR3 reads TGCAGCGTTGGAGGAAATGGCTACACCTTC. The rearrangement links TRBV29-1 to TRBJ1-2; no definite D call. V was trimmed by 4 bases and J by 6 bases, leaving 6 bases between them. Germline loops: CDR1 SQVTM, CDR2 ANQGSEA. The CDR3 extends over 10 amino acids.

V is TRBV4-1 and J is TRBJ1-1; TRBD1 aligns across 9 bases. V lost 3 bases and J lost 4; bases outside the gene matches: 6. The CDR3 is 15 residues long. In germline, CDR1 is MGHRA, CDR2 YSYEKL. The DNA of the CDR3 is TGCGCCAGCAGCCAGCCCGGGACAGGGCCCACTGAAGCTTTCTTT. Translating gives CASSQPGTGPTEAFF.

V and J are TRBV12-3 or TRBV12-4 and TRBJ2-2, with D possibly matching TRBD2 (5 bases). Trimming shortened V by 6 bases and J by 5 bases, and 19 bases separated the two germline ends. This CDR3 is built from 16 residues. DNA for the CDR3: TGTGCCAGCAGCCCGGGTGTTAGGAGGACTACCGGGGAGCTGTTTTTT. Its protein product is CASSPGVRRTTGELFF.